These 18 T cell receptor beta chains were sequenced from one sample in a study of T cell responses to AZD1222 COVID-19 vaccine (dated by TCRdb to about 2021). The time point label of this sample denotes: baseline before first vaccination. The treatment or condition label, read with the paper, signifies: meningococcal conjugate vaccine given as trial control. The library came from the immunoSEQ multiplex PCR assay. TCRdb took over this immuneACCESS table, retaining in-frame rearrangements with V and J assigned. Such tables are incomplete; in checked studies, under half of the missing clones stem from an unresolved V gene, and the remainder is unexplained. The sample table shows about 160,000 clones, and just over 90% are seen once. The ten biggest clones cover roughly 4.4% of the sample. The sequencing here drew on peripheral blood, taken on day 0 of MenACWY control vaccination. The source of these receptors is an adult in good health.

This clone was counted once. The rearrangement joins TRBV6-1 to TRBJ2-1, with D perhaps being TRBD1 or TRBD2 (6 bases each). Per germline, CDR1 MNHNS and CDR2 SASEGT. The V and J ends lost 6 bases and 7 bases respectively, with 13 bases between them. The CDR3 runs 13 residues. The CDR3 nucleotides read TGTGCCAGCAGCTCGGGGGCAGGGAATGAGCAGTTCTTC. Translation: CASSSGAGNEQFF.

The CDR3 region is CSVDLPTGGGLLTYEQYF. In nucleotides, the CDR3 is TGCAGCGTTGACCTACCGACAGGGGGCGGACTACTGACCTACGAGCAGTACTTC. The chain couples TRBV29-1 to TRBJ2-7; 10 bases agree with TRBD1. CDR1 and CDR2 (germline): SQVTM, ANQGSEA. The CDR3 spans 18 residues. Trimming at V came to 3 bases and at J to 2 bases, leaving 16 bases not matched to a gene.

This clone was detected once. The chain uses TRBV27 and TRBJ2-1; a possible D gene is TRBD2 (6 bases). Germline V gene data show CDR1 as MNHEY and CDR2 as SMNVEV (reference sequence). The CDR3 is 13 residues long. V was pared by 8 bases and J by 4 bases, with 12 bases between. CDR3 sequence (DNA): TGTGCCAGCGGGACTTTTTTTTACAATGAGCAGTTCTTC. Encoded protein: CASGTFFYNEQFF.

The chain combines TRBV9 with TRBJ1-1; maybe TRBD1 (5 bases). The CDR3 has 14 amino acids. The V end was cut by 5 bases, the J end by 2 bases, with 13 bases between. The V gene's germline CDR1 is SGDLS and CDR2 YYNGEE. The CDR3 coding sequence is TGTGCCAGCAGTCCTGCCGGGGCTAACACTGAAGCTTTCTTT. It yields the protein CASSPAGANTEAFF.

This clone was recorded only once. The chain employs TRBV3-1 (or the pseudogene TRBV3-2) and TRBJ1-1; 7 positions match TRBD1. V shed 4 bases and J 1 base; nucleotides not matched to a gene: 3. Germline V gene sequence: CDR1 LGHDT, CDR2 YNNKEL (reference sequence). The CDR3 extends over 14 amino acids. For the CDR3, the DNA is TGTGCCAGCAGCCGCCGGGACAGGAACACTGAAGCTTTCTTT. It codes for CASSRRDRNTEAFF.

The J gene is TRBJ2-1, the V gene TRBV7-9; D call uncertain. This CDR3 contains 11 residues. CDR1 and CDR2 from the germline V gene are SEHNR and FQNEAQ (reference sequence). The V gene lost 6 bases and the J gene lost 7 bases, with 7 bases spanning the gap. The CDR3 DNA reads TGTGCCAGCAGTCCTCAAAATGAGCAGTTCTTC. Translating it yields CASSPQNEQFF. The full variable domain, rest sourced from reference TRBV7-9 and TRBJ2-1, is DTGVSQNPRHKITKRGQNVTFRCDPISEHNRLYWYRQTLGQGPEFLTYFQNEAQLEKSRLLSDRFSAERPKGSFSTLEIQRTEQGDSAMYLCASSPQNEQFFGPGTRLTVL.

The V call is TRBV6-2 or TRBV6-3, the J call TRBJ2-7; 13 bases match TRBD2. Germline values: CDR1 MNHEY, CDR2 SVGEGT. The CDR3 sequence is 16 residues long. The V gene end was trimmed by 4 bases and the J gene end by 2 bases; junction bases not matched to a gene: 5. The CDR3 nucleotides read TGTGCCAGCAGTTCTCCCGGGACTAGCGGGACCTACGAGCAGTACTTC. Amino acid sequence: CASSSPGTSGTYEQYF.

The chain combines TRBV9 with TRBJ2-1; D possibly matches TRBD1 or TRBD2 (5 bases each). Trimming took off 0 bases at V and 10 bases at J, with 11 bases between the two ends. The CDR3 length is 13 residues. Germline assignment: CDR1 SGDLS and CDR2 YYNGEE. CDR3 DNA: TGTGCCAGCAGCGTAGTAGGGGAGAGGGAGCAGTTCTTC. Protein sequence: CASSVVGEREQFF.

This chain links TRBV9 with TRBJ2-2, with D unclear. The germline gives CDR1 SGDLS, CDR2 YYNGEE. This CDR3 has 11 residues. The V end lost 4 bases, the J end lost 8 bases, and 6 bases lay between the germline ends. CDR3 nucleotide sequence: TGTGCCAGCAGCTTTCAGGGGGAGCTGTTTTTT. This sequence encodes CASSFQGELFF.

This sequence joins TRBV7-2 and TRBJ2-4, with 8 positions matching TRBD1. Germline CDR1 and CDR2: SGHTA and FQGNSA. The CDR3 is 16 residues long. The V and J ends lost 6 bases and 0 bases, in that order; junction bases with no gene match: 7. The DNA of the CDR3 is TGTGCCAGCAGACGACAGGGGAACCTAGCCAAAAACATTCAGTACTTC. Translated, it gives CASRRQGNLAKNIQYF. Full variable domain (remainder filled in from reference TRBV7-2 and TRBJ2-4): GAGVSQSPSNKVTEKGKDVELRCDPISGHTALYWYRQSLGQGLEFLIYFQGNSAPDKSGLPSDRFSAERTGGSVSTLTIQRTQQEDSAVYLCASRRQGNLAKNIQYFGAGTRLSVL.

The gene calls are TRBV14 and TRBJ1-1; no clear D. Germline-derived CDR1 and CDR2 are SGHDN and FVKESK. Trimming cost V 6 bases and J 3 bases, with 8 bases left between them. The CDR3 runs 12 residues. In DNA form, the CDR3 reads TGTGCCAGCAGTCTGACGGACACTGAAGCTTTCTTT. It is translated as CASSLTDTEAFF.

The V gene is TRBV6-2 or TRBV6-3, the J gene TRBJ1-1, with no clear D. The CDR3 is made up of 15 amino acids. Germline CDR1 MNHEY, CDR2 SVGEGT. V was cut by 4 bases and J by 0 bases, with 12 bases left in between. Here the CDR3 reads CASSLPRWLNTEAFF. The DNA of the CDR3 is TGTGCCAGCAGTTTACCGAGGTGGCTGAACACTGAAGCTTTCTTT.

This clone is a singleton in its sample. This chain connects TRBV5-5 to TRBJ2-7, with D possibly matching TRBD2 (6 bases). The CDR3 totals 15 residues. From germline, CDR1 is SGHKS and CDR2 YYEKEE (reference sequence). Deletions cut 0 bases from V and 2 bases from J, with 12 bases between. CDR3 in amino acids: CASSLAAGRPYEQYF. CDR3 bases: TGTGCCAGCAGCTTGGCCGCGGGGAGACCCTACGAGCAGTACTTC.

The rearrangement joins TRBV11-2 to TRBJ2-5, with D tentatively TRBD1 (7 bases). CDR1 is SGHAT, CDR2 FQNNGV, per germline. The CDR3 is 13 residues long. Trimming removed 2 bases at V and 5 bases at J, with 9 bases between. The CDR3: CASSLSGGETQYF. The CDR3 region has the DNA TGTGCCAGCAGCTTATCAGGGGGGGAGACCCAGTACTTC.

The CDR3 nucleotides are TGTGCCAGCAGCCCGCCGATGGGACAGGGGCCCAACTATGGCTACACCTTC. Its protein is CASSPPMGQGPNYGYTF. The V gene is TRBV9, the J gene TRBJ1-2, with 10 bases aligning to TRBD1. This CDR3 spans 17 amino acids. V shed 4 bases and J 2 bases; nucleotides not matched to a gene: 11. Germline V gene lookup returns CDR1 SGDLS and CDR2 YYNGEE.

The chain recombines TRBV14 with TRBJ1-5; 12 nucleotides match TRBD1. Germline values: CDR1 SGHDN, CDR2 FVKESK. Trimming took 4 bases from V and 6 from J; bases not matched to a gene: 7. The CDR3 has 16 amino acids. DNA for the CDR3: TGTGCCAGCAGCCGCCGGGACAGGGGGCTGGGTCAGCCCCAGCATTTT. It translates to CASSRRDRGLGQPQHF.

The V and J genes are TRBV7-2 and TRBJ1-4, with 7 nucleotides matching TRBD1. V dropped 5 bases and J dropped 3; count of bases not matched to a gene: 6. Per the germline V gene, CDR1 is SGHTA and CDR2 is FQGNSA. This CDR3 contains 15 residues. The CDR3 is CASSRQGQPNEKLFF. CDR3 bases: TGTGCCAGCAGCCGCCAGGGACAGCCTAATGAAAAACTGTTTTTT. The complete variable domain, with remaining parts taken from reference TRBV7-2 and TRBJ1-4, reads GAGVSQSPSNKVTEKGKDVELRCDPISGHTALYWYRQSLGQGLEFLIYFQGNSAPDKSGLPSDRFSAERTGGSVSTLTIQRTQQEDSAVYLCASSRQGQPNEKLFFGSGTQLSVL.

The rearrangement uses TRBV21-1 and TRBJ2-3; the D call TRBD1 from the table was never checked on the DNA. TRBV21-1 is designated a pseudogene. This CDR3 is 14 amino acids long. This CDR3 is CASSKRQGPDTQYF. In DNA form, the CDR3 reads TGTGCCAGCAGCAAGCGACAGGGGCCAGATACGCAGTATTTT.